This T cell receptor (beta chain) was sequenced during a study of identical twins. One entry per CDR3 protein, called by TCRdb with MiXCR from the 5' RACE reads. Of some 1,700,000 distinct CDR3 sequences detected, roughly a third appear once; the ten largest clones hold more than 0.25%. V was pared by 5 bases and J by 3 bases, with 9 bases of the junction left unmatched. The CDR3 has 14 residues. Germline values: CDR1 DFQATT, CDR2 SNEGSKA (reference sequence). This clonotype was counted a few times. The sequenced sample consisted of cord blood. The origin of this receptor is a newborn girl in good health. The chain is built from TRBV20-1 and TRBJ1-1; 7 bases align to TRBD1. The CDR3 DNA is TGCAGTGCTGTCCACAGGGGTGCGTACACTGAAGCTTTCTTT. Translated: CSAVHRGAYTEAFF.